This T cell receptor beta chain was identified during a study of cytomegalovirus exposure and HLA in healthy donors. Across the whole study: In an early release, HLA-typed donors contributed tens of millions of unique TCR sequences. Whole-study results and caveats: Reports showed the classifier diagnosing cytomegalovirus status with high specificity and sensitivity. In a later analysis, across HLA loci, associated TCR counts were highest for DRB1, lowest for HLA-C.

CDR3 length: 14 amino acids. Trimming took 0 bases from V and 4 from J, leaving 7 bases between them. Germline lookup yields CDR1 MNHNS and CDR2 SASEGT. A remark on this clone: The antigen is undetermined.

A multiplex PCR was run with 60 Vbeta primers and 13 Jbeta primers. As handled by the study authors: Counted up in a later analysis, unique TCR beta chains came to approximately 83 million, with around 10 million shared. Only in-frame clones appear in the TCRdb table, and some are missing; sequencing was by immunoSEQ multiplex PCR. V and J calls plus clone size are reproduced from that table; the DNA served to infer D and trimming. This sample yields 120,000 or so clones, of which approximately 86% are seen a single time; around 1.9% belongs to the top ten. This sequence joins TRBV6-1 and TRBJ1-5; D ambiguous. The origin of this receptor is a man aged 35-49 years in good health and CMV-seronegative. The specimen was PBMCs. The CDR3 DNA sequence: TGTGCCAGCAGTGAAGCGCGGGCGAATCAGCCCCAGCATTTT. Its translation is CASSEARANQPQHF.